What follows are 24 T cell receptor beta chains derived from one specimen sequenced in a study of cytomegalovirus exposure and HLA in healthy donors. This PCR relied on a set of 60 Vbeta primers and 13 Jbeta primers. Clones were sequenced by immunoSEQ multiplex PCR, and TCRdb holds only the in-frame ones, with some missing. Of 50,000 or so clones in the sample, approximately 80% were seen once. The sequenced sample was PBMCs. Receptors originate from a female donor in good health and CMV-seronegative.

This chain links TRBV7-9 with TRBJ2-5, with D possibly being TRBD2 (6 bases). The germline gives CDR1 SEHNR, CDR2 FQNEAQ (reference sequence). The V end lost 5 bases, the J end lost 5 bases, and 12 bases lay between the germline ends. The CDR3 length is 13 residues. CDR3 in amino acids: CASSPGSEETQYF. CDR3 in DNA: TGTGCCAGCAGCCCCGGGAGTGAGGAGACCCAGTACTTC.

This chain uses TRBV12-5 with TRBJ1-1, with 9 bases lining up with TRBD1. V dropped 4 bases and J dropped 3; count of bases not matched to a gene: 6. Germline CDR1 LGHNT, CDR2 FRNRAP. The CDR3 length is 15 residues. This CDR3 reads CASGSPGQGHTEAFF. Written as DNA, the CDR3 is TGTGCTAGTGGTTCCCCGGGACAGGGTCACACTGAAGCTTTCTTT.

This clone was recorded a few times. The rearrangement uses TRBV7-9 and TRBJ1-3; 10 bases are a match to TRBD1. CDR1 is SEHNR and CDR2 is FQNEAQ in the germline V gene (reference sequence). J was trimmed by 2 bases and V by 2 bases; bases with no gene match: 12. This CDR3 region has 19 residues. DNA for the CDR3: TGTGCCAGCAGCTTAAACGTAGGCTGGGGACAGGGGACTGGAAACACCATATATTTT. Amino acid sequence: CASSLNVGWGQGTGNTIYF.

The chain carries TRBV19 and TRBJ2-3; 9 positions agree with TRBD1. The CDR3 has 18 residues. Germline CDR1 reads LNHDA; CDR2 reads SQIVND (reference sequence). The V segment lost 4 bases and the J segment 0 bases; nucleotides outside the gene matches: 11. In DNA, the CDR3 is TGTGCCAGTAGTAATACAGGGGGCCGAGTGGGAAGCACAGATACGCAGTATTTT. Its protein product is CASSNTGGRVGSTDTQYF.

The V gene is TRBV30, the J gene TRBJ2-7; 9 bases match TRBD1. Germline CDR1 and CDR2: GTSNPN and SVGIG (reference sequence). Losses at the gene ends were 5 bases for V and 1 base for J; bases not matched to a gene: 3. This CDR3 has 13 amino acids. The CDR3 bases are TGTGCCTGGGAAGGGACAGGGTCCTACGAGCAGTACTTC. This sequence encodes CAWEGTGSYEQYF.

This chain links TRBV21-1 with TRBJ2-5; whether TRBD1, the table's D call, matches the DNA was not checked. TRBV21-1 has pseudogene status. The CDR3 length is 20 residues. The CDR3 DNA follows: TGTGCCAGCAGCGGCTTGACAGGGGCCGACCTGAACCACTGGGGAGAGACCCAGTACTTC. Protein sequence: CASSGLTGADLNHWGETQYF.

V gene TRBV7-7 combines with J gene TRBJ2-2; TRBD2 agrees at 14 bases. Trimming removed 8 bases from V and 6 bases from J; junction bases left unmatched: 2. Germline V CDR1 and CDR2: SSHAT, FNYEAQ (reference sequence). CDR3 length equals 14 residues. CDR3 region: CASGTSGSSGELFF. CDR3 nucleotides: TGTGCCAGCGGGACTAGCGGGAGTTCCGGGGAGCTGTTTTTT. Supplemented by reference TRBV7-7 and TRBJ2-2, the full variable domain reads GAGVSQSPRYKVTKRGQDVTLRCDPISSHATLYWYQQALGQGPEFLTYFNYEAQPDKSGLPSDRFSAERPEGSISTLTIQRTEQRDSAMYRCASGTSGSSGELFFGEGSRLTVL.

The chain recombines TRBV5-1 with TRBJ1-2; 12 bases agree with TRBD1. Unmatched junction bases numbered 3, after V lost 4 bases and J lost 8 bases. Germline V gives CDR1 SGHRS, CDR2 YFSETQ. This CDR3 spans 13 amino acids. CDR3 in DNA: TGCGCCAGCAGCCCAGGGACAGGGGGCGGCTACACCTTC. This gives the protein CASSPGTGGGYTF.

The table lists this clone with a few counts. The rearrangement joins TRBV15 to TRBJ2-7; 9 positions match TRBD1. V shed 0 bases and J 2 bases; nucleotides not matched to a gene: 8. This CDR3 contains 17 residues. The V gene's germline CDR1 is LNHNV and CDR2 YYDKDF (reference sequence). DNA for the CDR3: TGTGCCACCAGCAGAGATTTCCCGGGACAGGGCACCTACGAGCAGTACTTC. The encoded protein is CATSRDFPGQGTYEQYF. The full variable domain, rest sourced from reference TRBV15 and TRBJ2-7, is DAMVIQNPRYQVTQFGKPVTLSCSQTLNHNVMYWYQQKSSQAPKLLFHYYDKDFNNEADTPDNFQSRRPNTSFCFLDIRSPGLGDTAMYLCATSRDFPGQGTYEQYFGPGTRLTVT.

The V and J genes are TRBV28 and TRBJ2-7, with D possibly being TRBD1 (6 bases). Trimming left V 8 bases short and J 3 bases short, with 17 bases between. The CDR3 sequence is 14 residues long. CDR1 and CDR2 (germline): MDHEN, SYDVKM. CDR3 bases: TGTGCCAGCCAAATCCTGGGGGCTCGCTACGAGCAGTACTTC. Amino acid sequence: CASQILGARYEQYF.

The CDR3 loop is CASSLEASGYQETQYF. The CDR3 coding sequence is TGCGCCAGCAGCTTGGAAGCTAGCGGGTACCAAGAGACCCAGTACTTC. J is TRBJ2-5 and V is TRBV5-1, with 8 bases aligning to TRBD2. Germline-derived CDR1 and CDR2 are SGHRS and YFSETQ. The J segment lost 0 bases and the V segment lost 0 bases, leaving 4 bases of the junction unmatched. The CDR3 runs to 16 residues.

This CDR3 is CASSLSASTDTQYF. The DNA for the CDR3 is TGTGCCAGCAGCTTAAGCGCTAGCACAGATACGCAGTATTTT. This chain links TRBV7-3 with TRBJ2-3; the D is unclear. The V gene's germline CDR1 is SGHTA and CDR2 FQGTGA. Between the trimmed V and J ends, which lost 1 base and 0 bases, there was a span of 5 bases. This CDR3 has 14 residues.

This chain links TRBV28 with TRBJ2-7; the D gene is possibly TRBD1 (5 bases). CDR1 MDHEN and CDR2 SYDVKM come from the germline V gene. Trimming shortened V by 6 bases and J by 5 bases, and 26 bases separated the two germline ends. The CDR3 runs 17 residues. The CDR3 DNA reads as TGTGCCAGCAGGGGTTCCCCCCAGGGTAAAAGCGCCCACGAGCAGTACTTC. Protein sequence: CASRGSPQGKSAHEQYF.

The chain recombines TRBV7-3 with TRBJ2-7, with a possible D match to TRBD1 (6 bases). The CDR3 runs to 14 residues. Germline values: CDR1 SGHTA, CDR2 FQGTGA. V was cut by 4 bases and J by 6 bases, with 16 bases left in between. The CDR3 loop reads CASSSETGFFEQYF. The CDR3 DNA sequence: TGTGCCAGCAGCTCTGAAACAGGGTTCTTCGAGCAGTACTTC. Combining the CDR3 with reference TRBV7-3 and TRBJ2-7 gives the whole variable domain GAGVSQTPSNKVTEKGKYVELRCDPISGHTALYWYRQSLGQGPEFLIYFQGTGAADDSGLPNDRFFAVRPEGSVSTLKIQRTERGDSAVYLCASSSETGFFEQYFGPGTRLTVT.

This chain joins TRBV27 and TRBJ1-2; 8 nucleotides match TRBD1. CDR1 MNHEY and CDR2 SMNVEV come from the germline V gene (reference sequence). V trimming: 5 bases; J trimming: 4 bases; junction bases outside the gene matches: 12. CDR3 size: 16 residues. CDR3: CASSDSGGGRSYGYTF. The CDR3 DNA reads TGTGCCAGCAGTGATTCAGGGGGCGGGAGATCCTATGGCTACACCTTC.

This clone was seen a single time. The chain uses TRBV28 and TRBJ2-7; 7 bases agree with TRBD1. Germline V lookup: CDR1 MDHEN, CDR2 SYDVKM. The length of the CDR3 is 13 residues. The trim removed 4 bases at V and 2 bases at J, leaving 2 bases unmatched. The CDR3: CASSWDRTYEQYF. In nucleotides, the CDR3 is TGTGCCAGCAGTTGGGACAGAACCTACGAGCAGTACTTC.

The chain combines TRBV2 with TRBJ2-5, with D tentatively TRBD2 (6 bases). With the DNA end fitting TRBJ2-7 better, the J assignment may be wrong. The CDR3 spans 14 residues. Germline V gene sequence: CDR1 SNHLY, CDR2 FYNNEI. For the CDR3, the DNA is TGTGCCAGCACCCCCCGGGGGTTGTCCTACGAGCAGTACTTC. It specifies CASTPRGLSYEQYF.

The table lists this clone with a few counts. The chain combines TRBV5-1 with TRBJ2-1; D perhaps matches TRBD2 (6 bases). Looked up from germline, CDR1 is SGHRS and CDR2 is YFSETQ. This CDR3 has 15 amino acids. Trimming stripped 2 bases from V and 4 bases from J, with 13 bases between. Here the CDR3 reads CASSLLAEPYNEQFF. As DNA, the CDR3 is TGCGCCAGCAGCTTATTAGCGGAGCCTTACAATGAGCAGTTCTTC.

The gene calls are TRBV12-2 and TRBJ1-1; TRBD1 was called by the table and not checked on the DNA. TRBV12-2 is shown as a pseudogene. The CDR3 is 16 residues long. CDR3 sequence: CASRLEGTETNTEAFF. CDR3 in DNA: TGTGCAAGTCGCTTAGAGGGGACAGAGACGAACACTGAAGCTTTCTTT.

The chain recombines TRBV7-9 with TRBJ2-7; the match to TRBD2 covers 7 bases. V shed 1 base, J shed 6 bases, and the junction held 9 bases outside the gene matches. CDR3 length: 15 amino acids. Germline assignment: CDR1 SEHNR and CDR2 FQNEAQ (reference sequence). The CDR3: CASSLVGAGVVEQYF. In DNA form, the CDR3 reads TGTGCCAGCAGCTTAGTAGGTGCGGGAGTAGTCGAGCAGTACTTC.

The chain has TRBV20-1 and TRBJ1-2; no definite D call. Looked up from germline, CDR1 is DFQATT and CDR2 is SNEGSKA (reference sequence). V dropped 5 bases and J dropped 1 base, with 5 bases sitting between them. This CDR3 comprises 11 residues. CDR3 in DNA: TGCAGTGCTCAAAATAACTATGGCTACACCTTC. This encodes CSAQNNYGYTF.

The chain carries TRBV11-2 and TRBJ1-1, with a tentative D call TRBD1 (5 bases). V was cut by 5 bases and J by 0 bases, with 22 bases left in between. CDR3 size: 18 residues. Germline CDR1 is SGHAT and CDR2 is FQNNGV. The CDR3 region is CASSRTWVDSYMNTEAFF. Written as DNA, the CDR3 is TGTGCCAGCAGCCGGACCTGGGTTGACAGCTACATGAACACTGAAGCTTTCTTT.

The chain joins TRBV28 to TRBJ2-2; 9 nucleotides line up with TRBD1. Germline trimming cut 1 base from V and 5 bases from J; bases unmatched to any gene: 8. The length of the CDR3 is 17 residues. Germline assignment: CDR1 MDHEN and CDR2 SYDVKM. CDR3 sequence: CASSLSGQGSRTGELFF. CDR3 coding DNA: TGTGCCAGCAGTTTATCCGGACAGGGGAGCAGGACCGGGGAGCTGTTTTTT.

By sample share, this clone is medium-sized. This sequence joins TRBV4-2 and TRBJ2-6; a possible D gene is TRBD1 (6 bases). The CDR3 contains 16 residues. The V and J ends lost 0 bases and 2 bases respectively, with 8 bases between them. Germline V gene lookup returns CDR1 LGHNA and CDR2 YNFKEQ. In DNA, the CDR3 is TGTGCCAGCAGCCAAGATACAGGGACTGGGGCCAACGTCCTGACTTTC. Protein product: CASSQDTGTGANVLTF.